The next 29 T cell receptor beta chains were all read from a single sample in a study of T cell repertoires in cytomegalovirus infection (dated by TCRdb to the late 2010s). The treatment or condition label of this sample denotes: in vitro stimulation with specific CMV peptide epitopes to enrich CMV-specific T cells. These TCRs are of unknown antigen specificity. Sequencing was performed on an Illumina HiSeq 1500. TCRdb reanalyzed the raw reads on its own, using fastp at Q25 for trimming and MiXCR for clone calling, and kept in-frame beta chains. Every distinct CDR3 protein forms one entry, paired with its most common genes and DNA. This sample gives roughly 990,000 distinct CDR3 sequences in total; roughly 31% of them show up just once. The ten most abundant clones make up more than 13% of the sample. Sample: cultured CD8+ T cells from PBMCs, taken from culture after CMV antigen stimulation. These receptor sequences come from a human donor in good health (CMV status not recorded). Some clones in this sample may be carry-over from other donors' samples.

The V and J genes are TRBV7-2 and TRBJ1-1; D call uncertain. Germline V lookup: CDR1 SGHTA, CDR2 FQGNSA. This CDR3 region has 14 residues. V dropped 3 bases and J dropped 3 bases, with 11 bases sitting between them. The CDR3 DNA follows: TGTGCCAGCAGCTTTTGGGAGAGCTACACTGAAGCTTTCTTT. Encoded protein: CASSFWESYTEAFF.

V gene TRBV7-9 combines with J gene TRBJ1-2; possibly TRBD1 for D (6 bases). V gave up 5 bases and J gave up 4 bases, with 20 bases separating them. Germline lookup yields CDR1 SEHNR and CDR2 FQNEAQ (reference sequence). The CDR3 covers 16 residues. The CDR3 loop is CASSPLKGEDGYGYTF. The CDR3 DNA sequence: TGTGCCAGCAGCCCCCTAAAGGGGGAGGACGGCTATGGCTACACCTTC.

The chain employs TRBV7-9 and TRBJ1-2; D is perhaps TRBD1 (6 bases). Germline assignment: CDR1 SEHNR and CDR2 FQNEAQ (reference sequence). The CDR3 length is 16 residues. The V and J ends lost 5 bases and 1 base respectively, with 17 bases between them. This CDR3 is CASSAPGQLVNYGYTF. In DNA form, the CDR3 reads TGTGCCAGCAGCGCACCCGGACAGTTAGTTAACTATGGCTACACCTTC.

The table lists this clonotype with a few counts. V is TRBV6-1 and J is TRBJ2-1; a weak D match, TRBD2 (6 bases). The V end was cut by 3 bases, the J end by 8 bases, with 17 bases between. This CDR3 is built from 15 residues. CDR1 and CDR2 from the germline V gene are MNHNS and SASEGT. The CDR3 DNA is TGTGCCAGCAGTGATGAGACTAGGGGCGGCGATGAGCAGTTCTTC. Its translation is CASSDETRGGDEQFF.

V is TRBV19 and J is TRBJ1-2; 9 bases agree with TRBD1. The junction had 4 bases not matched to a gene; V was cut back by 4 bases and J by 7 bases. This CDR3 has 13 amino acids. Germline CDR1 reads LNHDA; CDR2 reads SQIVND (reference sequence). DNA of the CDR3: TGTGCCAGTAGTACCGGACAGGGGTTTGGCTACACCTTC. It yields the protein CASSTGQGFGYTF.

The V gene is TRBV6-1, the J gene TRBJ2-1, with 11 positions matching TRBD1. J gave up 6 bases and V 5 bases, and 18 bases lay outside the gene matches. CDR1 is MNHNS, CDR2 SASEGT, per germline. There are 19 residues in the CDR3. CDR3 amino acids: CASSRQTYIRTGGSNEQFF. As DNA, the CDR3 is TGTGCCAGCAGTAGACAAACATATATTAGGACAGGGGGCTCCAATGAGCAGTTCTTC.

This clonotype was counted once. Germline is not matched at one junction end, which may reflect a read error. The chain couples TRBV7-6 to TRBJ1-4; no reliable D call. CDR3 size: 15 residues. Per germline, CDR1 SGHVS and CDR2 FNYEAQ. Here the CDR3 DNA reads TGTGCCAACAGCACAACAGCGCAACCTAATGAAAAACTGTTTTTT. Translated, it gives CANSTTAQPNEKLFF.

This chain uses TRBV7-9 with TRBJ2-1; unclear D gene. Trimming shortened V by 5 bases and J by 0 bases, and 14 bases separated the two germline ends. Germline V gene lookup returns CDR1 SEHNR and CDR2 FQNEAQ (reference sequence). The CDR3 contains 16 residues. Here the CDR3 reads CASSPPSSSSYNEQFF. CDR3 DNA: TGTGCCAGCAGCCCCCCGTCGTCGAGCTCCTACAATGAGCAGTTCTTC.

The V call is TRBV2, the J call TRBJ2-5; D is perhaps TRBD1 or TRBD2 (5 bases each). Germline-derived CDR1 and CDR2 are SNHLY and FYNNEI. The CDR3 is made up of 15 amino acids. V lost 7 bases to trimming and J lost 5 bases, with 20 bases between them. The CDR3 is CASTEDGGTAETQYF. The CDR3 nucleotides are TGTGCCAGCACCGAAGATGGTGGGACCGCCGAGACCCAGTACTTC.

This chain connects TRBV28 to TRBJ2-7, with D possibly TRBD1 on 6 matching bases. Germline CDR1 MDHEN, CDR2 SYDVKM. The CDR3 is 14 amino acids. V lost 4 bases to trimming and J lost 6 bases, with 16 bases between them. The CDR3 sequence: CASSSGTLTAEQYV. In nucleotides, the CDR3 is TGTGCCAGCAGTTCCGGGACACTCACCGCCGAGCAGTACGTC.

The CDR3 DNA is TGTGCCACCAGCAGATCAGGGGGCTTGGCAACTGTTGAAGCTTTCTTT. Protein: CATSRSGGLATVEAFF. The chain employs TRBV15 and TRBJ1-1, with TRBD1 matching 8 bases. Per the germline V gene, CDR1 is LNHNV and CDR2 is YYDKDF (reference sequence). V lost 2 bases to trimming and J lost 7 bases; unmatched junction nucleotides: 12. This CDR3 is built from 16 residues.

The rearrangement links TRBV4-1 to TRBJ2-2, with 10 bases lining up with TRBD2. The germline CDR1 and CDR2 sequences are MGHRA and YSYEKL. The J segment lost 7 bases and the V segment lost 4 bases, leaving 6 bases of the junction unmatched. This CDR3 has 15 amino acids. CDR3 nucleotide sequence: TGCGCCAGCAGCCTAACGGGACTAGCGAACGGGGAGCTGTTTTTT. This translates into CASSLTGLANGELFF.

Comment on this clonotype: Possible read error: a much larger clone is one base away. V and J are TRBV7-2 and TRBJ1-1; tentative D call: TRBD1 (5 bases). Germline loops: CDR1 SGHTA, CDR2 FQGNSA. This CDR3 is built from 13 residues. CDR3 nucleotide sequence: TGTGCCAGCAACTTAGCCTGGGGGTCTGAAGCTTTCTTT. Translation gives CASNLAWGSEAFF.

This clonotype was seen more than once but under ten times. The chain has TRBV15 and TRBJ1-1; D unresolved. The CDR3 runs to 12 residues. Between the trimmed V and J ends, which lost 11 bases and 0 bases, there was a span of 10 bases. From germline, CDR1 is LNHNV and CDR2 YYDKDF (reference sequence). The CDR3 loop reads CASSDVNTEAFF. The DNA for the CDR3 is TGTGCCTCCTCAGACGTGAACACTGAAGCTTTCTTT. Variable domain in full (rest from reference TRBV15 and TRBJ1-1): DAMVIQNPRYQVTQFGKPVTLSCSQTLNHNVMYWYQQKSSQAPKLLFHYYDKDFNNEADTPDNFQSRRPNTSFCFLDIRSPGLGDTAMYLCASSDVNTEAFFGQGTRLTVV.

The J gene is TRBJ1-1, the V gene TRBV5-1, with D hard to call. V lost 5 bases and J 3 bases, leaving 8 bases between the germline ends. Germline-derived CDR1 and CDR2 are SGHRS and YFSETQ. There are 12 residues in the CDR3. The CDR3 protein is CASRGVDTEAFF. The CDR3, as DNA: TGCGCCAGCAGGGGTGTTGACACTGAAGCTTTCTTT.

This clonotype occurred a few times. The gene calls are TRBV7-6 and TRBJ2-3; D remains ambiguous. Trimming took 1 base from V and 7 from J, leaving 6 bases between them. Germline V gene data show CDR1 as SGHVS and CDR2 as FNYEAQ. This CDR3 comprises 12 residues. For the CDR3, the DNA is TGTGCCAGCAGCTTAGACCCCTATACGCAGTATTTT. Protein: CASSLDPYTQYF.

Comments on this clonotype: This may arise from a read error, as a much more abundant clone is one base away. The rearrangement uses TRBV7-9 and TRBJ1-2; 9 bases map to TRBD1. J lost 10 bases, V lost 5 bases, and 11 bases had no gene match. Germline values: CDR1 SEHNR, CDR2 FQNEAQ (reference sequence). The CDR3 is 14 amino acids. The CDR3 DNA is TGTGCCAGCAGCCCAACCGGGACAGGGAGAGACTACACCTTC. This codes for CASSPTGTGRDYTF.

This clonotype appeared a few times. The chain carries TRBV6-6 and TRBJ2-7; no clear D. CDR1 and CDR2 (germline): MNHNY, SVGAGI (reference sequence). The germline V and J ends were trimmed by 5 bases and 3 bases, with 11 bases remaining between them. The CDR3 totals 13 residues. The CDR3 DNA sequence: TGTGCCAGCAGTCCCCTCGCGGACTACGAGCAGTACGTC. Its translation: CASSPLADYEQYV.

This clonotype was observed many times. The chain has TRBV12-3 or TRBV12-4 and TRBJ2-1; 10 nucleotides line up with TRBD1. With V trimmed by 3 bases and J by 16 bases, 12 bases remained unmatched. This CDR3 region has 14 residues. The CDR3 protein is CASSFRGQGTGLFF. Written as DNA, the CDR3 is TGTGCCAGCAGTTTCCGGGGACAGGGGACGGGGCTATTCTTC.

J is TRBJ2-3 and V is TRBV6-5; TRBD1 might be the D (8 bases). The V and J ends lost 10 bases and 10 bases respectively, with 18 bases between them. CDR3 length: 12 amino acids. Per germline, CDR1 MNHEY and CDR2 SVGAGI. The CDR3 region is CANSGTGLPQYF. Here the CDR3 DNA reads TGTGCCAACAGCGGGACAGGCCTTCCGCAGTATTTT.

The chain couples TRBV2 to TRBJ1-6, with 9 bases identical to TRBD1. This CDR3 spans 18 amino acids. With 3 bases clipped from V and 8 bases from J, the junction kept 14 bases outside the gene matches. Germline lookup yields CDR1 SNHLY and CDR2 FYNNEI. The DNA of the CDR3 is TGTGCCAGCAGTGACTCACCCGCATTACAGGGGGCGTATTCACCCCTCCACTTT. Translating gives CASSDSPALQGAYSPLHF.

This chain joins TRBV2 and TRBJ2-1; 8 bases line up with TRBD2. CDR3 size: 15 residues. With 7 bases clipped from V and 3 bases from J, the junction kept 8 bases outside the gene matches. CDR1 and CDR2 (germline): SNHLY, FYNNEI. In DNA, the CDR3 is TGTGCCAGCAACATACTAGCGGTTGTCTACAATGAGCAGTTCTTC. It translates to CASNILAVVYNEQFF.

This clonotype has at least ten counts. This sequence joins TRBV7-6 and TRBJ1-4; a possible D gene is TRBD1 (6 bases). The V and J ends lost 0 bases and 8 bases respectively, with 10 bases between them. CDR1 and CDR2 from the germline V gene are SGHVS and FNYEAQ. CDR3 length: 14 amino acids. The CDR3 loop reads CASSLAQGSEKLFF. The DNA for the CDR3 is TGTGCCAGCAGCTTAGCACAGGGTTCAGAAAAACTGTTTTTT.

This clonotype was counted at least ten times. This sequence joins TRBV28 and TRBJ2-7; D is undetermined. The ends were cut back, 2 bases at V and 1 base at J, with 6 bases in the middle. Looked up from germline, CDR1 is MDHEN and CDR2 is SYDVKM. CDR3 length equals 13 residues. The CDR3 DNA is TGTGCCAGCAGTTTAACTGGTTCCTACGAGCAGTACGTC. This codes for CASSLTGSYEQYV.

This chain uses TRBV4-1 with TRBJ2-7, with 7 bases fitting TRBD2. This CDR3 contains 17 residues. V lost 0 bases, J lost 4 bases, and 12 bases stayed unmatched. Germline lookup yields CDR1 MGHRA and CDR2 YSYEKL. CDR3 DNA: TGCGCCAGCAGCCAAGAGGGCCCGGGCCTCGGGAGGTACGAGCAGTACTTC. Protein sequence: CASSQEGPGLGRYEQYF.

This clonotype has only one observation. The rearrangement uses TRBV7-9 and TRBJ1-3, with 12 bases aligning to TRBD1. V was clipped by 3 bases and J by 4 bases; unmatched bases: 7. CDR1 SEHNR and CDR2 FQNEAQ come from the germline V gene (reference sequence). This CDR3 is built from 17 residues. CDR3 amino acids: CASSLRPGQGAGNTIYF. In nucleotides, the CDR3 is TGTGCCAGCAGCTTGAGACCGGGACAGGGGGCAGGAAACACCATATATTTT. Drawing the rest from reference TRBV7-9 and TRBJ1-3, the complete variable domain is DTGVSQNPRHKITKRGQNVTFRCDPISEHNRLYWYRQTLGQGPEFLTYFQNEAQLEKSRLLSDRFSAERPKGSFSTLEIQRTEQGDSAMYLCASSLRPGQGAGNTIYFGEGSWLTVV.

The V and J genes are TRBV7-8 and TRBJ2-1; possible D gene TRBD1, 6 bases. Germline V gene data show CDR1 as SGHVS and CDR2 as FQNEAQ. The length of the CDR3 is 13 residues. V dropped 1 base and J dropped 12 bases, with 13 bases sitting between them. CDR3 DNA sequence: TGTGCCAGCAGCTTAGGAGGGGGTAGCCCGCAGTTCTTC. Encoded protein: CASSLGGGSPQFF.

The chain recombines TRBV6-1 with TRBJ1-5; no definite D call. The CDR3 is made up of 15 amino acids. CDR1 is MNHNS and CDR2 is SASEGT in the germline V gene. V was clipped by 2 bases and J by 2 bases, with 10 bases between them. Here the CDR3 DNA reads TGTGCCAGCAGTGAAAAGAGTTGGGGCAATCAGCCCCAGCATTTT. This codes for CASSEKSWGNQPQHF.

This clonotype was counted at least ten times. The chain joins TRBV12-3 or TRBV12-4 to TRBJ1-1; possibly TRBD1 for D (6 bases). V lost 6 bases and J lost 5, with 13 bases in between. The CDR3 spans 13 residues. In DNA form, the CDR3 reads TGTGCCAGCAGCCCGACTACAGGGACTGAAGCTTTCTTT. It translates to CASSPTTGTEAFF.